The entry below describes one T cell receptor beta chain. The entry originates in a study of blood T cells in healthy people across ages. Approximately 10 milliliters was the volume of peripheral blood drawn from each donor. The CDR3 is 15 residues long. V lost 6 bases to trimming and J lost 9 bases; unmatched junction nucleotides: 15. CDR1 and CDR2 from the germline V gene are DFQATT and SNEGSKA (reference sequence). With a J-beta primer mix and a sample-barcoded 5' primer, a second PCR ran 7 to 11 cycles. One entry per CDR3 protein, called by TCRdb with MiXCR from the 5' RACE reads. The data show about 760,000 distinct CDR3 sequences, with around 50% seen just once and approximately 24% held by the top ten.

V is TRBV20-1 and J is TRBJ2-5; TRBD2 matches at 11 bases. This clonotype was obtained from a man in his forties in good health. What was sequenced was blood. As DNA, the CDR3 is TGCAGTGCGAAACTAGCGGGAGTTCAAACGAGGTCCCAGTACTTC. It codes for CSAKLAGVQTRSQYF.